The rows below give T cell receptor beta chains drawn from one sample of a study of CD8+ T cells in alopecia areata. The repertoire was sequenced with immunoSEQ multiplex PCR; TCRdb's copy has only in-frame clones and lacks some. The table has about 200,000 clones, roughly 60% seen once. The material sequenced was CD4+ T cells sorted from blood, taken at week 24, from a patient treated with tofacitinib. The receptors here all came from a human donor with alopecia areata. Both conserved end residues are part of each CDR3. D genes are given only for firm matches. The size entry is marked missing in some rows and otherwise reads once, few, many or a size class.

>.|.|TRBV27|TRBJ1-2
TGTGCCAGCTGGGGGGGGCTGAACTATGGCTACACCTTC
CASWGGLNYGYTF
>TRBD1|.|TRBV9|TRBJ1-2
TGTGCCAGCAGTCGACAGGGGGCAGGCTATGGCTACACCTTC
CASSRQGAGYGYTF
>TRBD2|.|TRBV7-2|TRBJ2-5
TGTGCCAGCAGCTCGGACGGGAGGCCTCAAGAGACCCAGTACTTC
CASSSDGRPQETQYF
>TRBD1|.|TRBV5-1|TRBJ2-7
TGCGCCAGCAGCTCGCTGCCGTGGGGACAGGGGGCGAGCTCCTACGAGCAGTACTTC
CASSSLPWGQGASSYEQYF
>.|.|TRBV6-6|TRBJ1-2
TGTGCCAGCGATGGGGGGACCTATGGCTACACCTTC
CASDGGTYGYTF
>.|.|TRBV2|TRBJ2-7
TGTGCCAGCAGTGACGACAGTTCCTACGAGCAGTACTTC
CASSDDSSYEQYF
>.|few|TRBV29-1|TRBJ2-5
TGCAGCGGCCGGACAGTCCAAGAGACCCAGTACTTC
CSGRTVQETQYF
>TRBD1|.|TRBV29-1|TRBJ1-2
TGCAGCGTCGACAGGGGATACGGCTACACCTTC
CSVDRGYGYTF
>TRBD1|.|TRBV5-1|TRBJ2-3
TGCGCCAGCAGCCTCGGACAGGGGAATACGCAGTATTTT
CASSLGQGNTQYF
>TRBD1|.|TRBV4-3|TRBJ2-3
TGCGCCAGCAGCCACCGGGGACAGGGAACAGATACGCAGTATTTT
CASSHRGQGTDTQYF
>TRBD1|.|TRBV4-3|TRBJ1-2
TGCGCCAGCAGCCAAGGATCGAGGGGGCCTAACTATGGCTACACCTTC
CASSQGSRGPNYGYTF
>.|.|TRBV7-2|TRBJ1-6
TGTGCCAGCAGCTTAGGACCGGTTTCACCCCTCCACTTT
CASSLGPVSPLHF
>.|.|TRBV2|TRBJ1-2
TGTGCCAGCAGCTACGCCGGTTATGGCTACACCTTC
CASSYAGYGYTF
>.|.|TRBV9|TRBJ1-5
TGTGCCAGCAGCGTAGCCCCCGACCGCAATCAGCCCCAGCATTTT
CASSVAPDRNQPQHF
>.|.|TRBV18|TRBJ2-3
TGTGCCAGCTCACCACCGATAGGGCAGGGCACAGATACGCAGTATTTT
CASSPPIGQGTDTQYF
>.|few|TRBV2|TRBJ2-6
TGTGCCAGCAGCTCTGGGGCCAACGTCCTGACTTTC
CASSSGANVLTF
>.|.|TRBV7-3|TRBJ1-2
TGTGCCAGCAGCTCATACTATGGCTACACCTTC
CASSSYYGYTF
>.|.|TRBV7-2|TRBJ1-1
TGTGCCAGCAGCGTATCCTTAGGGAGAAACACTGAAGCTTTCTTT
CASSVSLGRNTEAFF
>.|.|TRBV29-1|TRBJ2-7
TGCAGCGTTCTGGACAGGGAGCGGGGTTCCTACGAGCAGTACTTC
CSVLDRERGSYEQYF
>TRBD2|.|TRBV5-5|TRBJ2-7
TGTGCCAGCAGCGCCCTGGCGGGGGGGTTCTACGAGCAGTACTTC
CASSALAGGFYEQYF
>TRBD1|.|TRBV5-6|TRBJ2-4
TGTGCCAGCAGGAGAATGGGACAGAAAAACATTCAGTACTTC
CASRRMGQKNIQYF
>.|.|TRBV5-1|TRBJ1-2
TGCGCCAGCAGCTTGGCCAGCGGATCTAAGGAAGGCTACACCTTC
CASSLASGSKEGYTF
>TRBD1|.|TRBV6-5|TRBJ2-3
TGTGCCAGCGCCGCCTCGGGACAGGCCACAGATACGCAGTATTTT
CASAASGQATDTQYF
>.|.|TRBV19|TRBJ1-6
TGTGCCAGTAGTATTCGCGGGCAGGGGACGAAGTCACCCCTCCACTTT
CASSIRGQGTKSPLHF
>.|.|TRBV19|TRBJ1-5
TGTGCCAGTAGTATTGCAGGGAATCAGCCCCAGCATTTT
CASSIAGNQPQHF
>.|.|TRBV15|TRBJ2-7
TGTGCCACCAGCAGAGATATCGGGGTATACGAGCAGTACTTC
CATSRDIGVYEQYF
>TRBD2|few|TRBV19|TRBJ2-5
TGTGCCAGTAGCCCGGGACTAGCGGGGGTAGAGACCCAGTACTTC
CASSPGLAGVETQYF
>.|.|TRBV4-3|TRBJ1-6
TGCGCCAGCAGCCAGGAGGAGGGTAGGGATTCACCCCTCCACTTT
CASSQEEGRDSPLHF
>TRBD1|.|TRBV7-9|TRBJ1-4
TGTGCCAGCAGCGCGGGACAGGGGTATGAAAAACTGTTTTTT
CASSAGQGYEKLFF
>TRBD2|.|TRBV5-1|TRBJ2-5
TGCGCCAGCAGCTTGGCCCTAGCGGGGGTGCAAGAGACCCAGTACTTC
CASSLALAGVQETQYF
>.|.|TRBV30|TRBJ1-2
TGTGCCTGGAGTGGGGATTCTAACTATGGCTACACCTTC
CAWSGDSNYGYTF
>.|.|TRBV4-3|TRBJ1-2
TGCGCCAGCAGCCAAGGGGGAATGGAGGGCTACACCTTC
CASSQGGMEGYTF
>TRBD1|once|TRBV2|TRBJ2-3
TGTGCCAGCAGCCCAGACAGGGGATCAGATACGCAGTATTTT
CASSPDRGSDTQYF
>TRBD1|few|TRBV5-6|TRBJ2-5
TGTGCCAGCAGCCGATCAGGGGGCGAGACCCAGTACTTC
CASSRSGGETQYF
>.|.|TRBV4-1|TRBJ1-2
TGCGCCAGCAGCCAAGACTGGGGTCCCAGGGATGGCTACACCTTC
CASSQDWGPRDGYTF
>TRBD2|.|TRBV5-8|TRBJ2-1
TGTGCCAGCAGCCGATCCCCTCCTAGCGGGGACTACAATGAGCAGTTCTTC
CASSRSPPSGDYNEQFF
>TRBD1|few|TRBV29-1|TRBJ1-2
TGCAGCGTCCCAGGGGGACAGGGCTCTGCTGGCTACACCTTC
CSVPGGQGSAGYTF
>.|few|TRBV29-1|TRBJ2-2
TGCAGCGTTGGAACGAGTTCCACCGGGGAGCTGTTTTTT
CSVGTSSTGELFF
>TRBD2|.|TRBV7-2|TRBJ2-3
TGTGCCAGCAGCTTAGCCGCGACTAGCGGGGTGGATACGCAGTATTTT
CASSLAATSGVDTQYF
>.|.|TRBV30|TRBJ1-3
TGTGCCTGGAGCGTGACAGTCCTAAACACCATATATTTT
CAWSVTVLNTIYF
>.|.|TRBV25-1|TRBJ2-7
TGTGCCAGCAAAAGGAACTACGAGCAGTACTTC
CASKRNYEQYF
>.|.|TRBV30|TRBJ1-1
TGTGCCGGCGGAGGGCTCACTGAAGCTTTCTTT
CAGGGLTEAFF
>.|.|TRBV29-1|TRBJ2-5
TGCAGCGTTGAGGGACGGTACCAAGAGACCCAGTACTTC
CSVEGRYQETQYF
>.|.|TRBV29-1|TRBJ2-5
TGCAGCGTTGGCGCCAGCCAAGAGACCCAGTACTTC
CSVGASQETQYF
>.|.|TRBV5-6|TRBJ2-5
TGTGCCAGCAGCCCACGTCCTAGCAAAGAGACCCAGTACTTC
CASSPRPSKETQYF
>.|few|TRBV18|TRBJ1-2
TGTGCCAGCTCACCAAGGGCAGGGTCAGGCTACACCTTC
CASSPRAGSGYTF
>.|.|TRBV29-1|TRBJ1-1
TGCAGCGTTGAAAAGGGGCAGAACACTGAAGCTTTCTTT
CSVEKGQNTEAFF
>.|.|TRBV27|TRBJ2-2
TGTGCCAGCAGTGGAGGGTGGGACACCGGGGAGCTGTTTTTT
CASSGGWDTGELFF
>.|.|TRBV15|TRBJ2-6
TGTGCCACCAGCAGAGGCGGTCCCAACTCTGGGGCCAACGTCCTGACTTTC
CATSRGGPNSGANVLTF
>.|.|TRBV7-3|TRBJ2-3
TGTGCCAGCAGCTCCACCCCGGGGTCGACAGATACGCAGTATTTT
CASSSTPGSTDTQYF
>TRBD1|many|TRBV6-1|TRBJ1-2
TGTGCCAGCAGTTTCCGGACAGGGGATGGCTACACCTTC
CASSFRTGDGYTF
>.|.|TRBV2|TRBJ2-1
TGTGCCAGCAGTAGGGGTCTCAATGAGCAGTTCTTC
CASSRGLNEQFF
>TRBD1|.|TRBV2|TRBJ2-5
TGTGCCAGCAGAATTACCGGGACAGGGCAAGAGACCCAGTACTTC
CASRITGTGQETQYF
>TRBD1|.|TRBV7-7|TRBJ2-7
TGTGCCAGCAGCAAGGGACAGGGGTCCTACGAGCAGTACTTC
CASSKGQGSYEQYF
>.|.|TRBV7-9|TRBJ1-5
TGTGCCAGCAGCCCCGCGGGGGGCAGGCAGCCCCAGCATTTT
CASSPAGGRQPQHF
>TRBD1|.|TRBV7-2|TRBJ1-1
TGTGCCAGCAGCTCAATGGGACAGGCGAACACTGAAGCTTTCTTT
CASSSMGQANTEAFF
>.|once|TRBV29-1|TRBJ1-5
TGCAGCGCAAGGGCCCATAGCAATCAGCCCCAGCATTTT
CSARAHSNQPQHF
>.|.|TRBV4-3|TRBJ1-6
TGCGCCAGCAGCCAAGAGTCGGCCGTGAGTAATTCACCCCTCCACTTT
CASSQESAVSNSPLHF
>TRBD1|.|TRBV5-4|TRBJ1-5
TGTGCCAGCAGCTTGAGCTCCGGGACAGGGATTATTCAGCCCCAGCATTTT
CASSLSSGTGIIQPQHF